The next 32 T cell receptor beta chains were all read from a single sample in a study of Graves' ophthalmopathy and Graves' hyperthyroidism. RNA transcripts were the source from which TCR beta CDR3 regions were amplified. The workflow started with a first-round RT-PCR run with HTBI primers and then moved on to a second-round multiplex PCR. TCRdb re-called the multiplex PCR reads through MiXCR, storing one row per CDR3 protein. The table lists over a million distinct CDR3 sequences, roughly 35% of them singletons. The sequenced sample was peripheral blood or thyroid tissue (not recorded which). Every receptor here comes from an adult man with Graves' hyperthyroidism.

A word on this clonotype: One junction end does not reproduce the germline sequence, and a read error may be involved. This chain uses TRBV7-2 with TRBJ1-1, with TRBD1 as a possible D gene (5 bases). CDR1 is SGHTA, CDR2 FQGNSA, per germline. The CDR3 totals 15 residues. As DNA, the CDR3 is TGCGCCAGCAGCCTCCGGGCAGGGACGAGCACTGAAGCTTTCTTT. Residues: CASSLRAGTSTEAFF.

At least ten counts were recorded for this clonotype. The V call is TRBV7-9, the J call TRBJ2-5; D is unresolved. Deletions cut 6 bases from V and 0 bases from J, with 11 bases between. This CDR3 region has 14 residues. Germline V gene lookup returns CDR1 SEHNR and CDR2 FQNEAQ (reference sequence). The CDR3 sequence is CASSAQSYQETQYF. CDR3 DNA: TGTGCCAGCAGTGCACAGAGCTACCAAGAGACCCAGTACTTC.

Only a few counts were recorded for this clonotype. The genes are TRBV12-3 or TRBV12-4 and TRBJ1-1; D unresolved. The CDR3 sequence is 14 residues long. V gave up 6 bases and J gave up 2 bases, with 13 bases separating them. The CDR3 loop is CASRPQGFNTEAFF. In DNA, the CDR3 is TGTGCCAGCAGACCACAAGGGTTTAACACTGAAGCTTTCTTT.

V usage is TRBV20-1 and J usage is TRBJ2-7; D tentatively reads TRBD1 or TRBD2 (6 bases each). V was trimmed by 5 bases and J by 2 bases, leaving 19 bases between them. The CDR3 runs to 15 residues. Germline values: CDR1 DFQATT, CDR2 SNEGSKA (reference sequence). The CDR3 DNA is TGCAGTGCTTACATAGGGGGGCAAGGCACCTACGAGCAGTACTTC. Translating it yields CSAYIGGQGTYEQYF.

The rearrangement links TRBV5-1 to TRBJ2-3; 8 nucleotides agree with TRBD2. This CDR3 has 16 residues. The ends lost 4 bases at V and 4 bases at J; junction bases unmatched: 11. The germline CDR1 and CDR2 sequences are SGHRS and YFSETQ. The CDR3 is CASSQREGGGADTQYF. In DNA form, the CDR3 reads TGCGCCAGCAGCCAACGGGAGGGGGGAGGGGCAGATACGCAGTATTTT.

This clonotype was counted ten times or more. The V call is TRBV29-1, the J call TRBJ1-2; D is unclear. Trimming took 5 bases from V and 0 from J, leaving 10 bases between them. The CDR3 extends over 13 amino acids. CDR1 is SQVTM, CDR2 ANQGSEA, per germline. The CDR3 nucleotides read TGCAGCGTTTGGGAGGATGCTAACTATGGCTACACCTTC. Residues: CSVWEDANYGYTF.

The chain recombines TRBV29-1 with TRBJ1-1, with unresolved D. CDR3 length equals 10 residues. CDR1 and CDR2 from the germline V gene are SQVTM and ANQGSEA. V lost 0 bases and J 10 bases, leaving 6 bases between the germline ends. CDR3 sequence (DNA): TGCAGCGTTGAAGAGTTGGTAGCTTTCTTT. As protein: CSVEELVAFF.

This chain uses TRBV7-8 with TRBJ1-4, with 8 bases that match TRBD1. This CDR3 is 19 amino acids long. CDR1 and CDR2 from the germline V gene are SGHVS and FQNEAQ. With 5 bases clipped from V and 5 bases from J, the junction kept 19 bases outside the gene matches. The CDR3 loop is CASSQSRPEDRARNEKLFF. The CDR3 coding sequence is TGTGCCAGCAGCCAGTCACGCCCGGAGGACAGGGCTAGGAATGAAAAACTGTTTTTT.

This clonotype was observed at least ten times. V usage is TRBV20-1 and J usage is TRBJ1-2, with 9 bases that match TRBD1. Germline CDR1 and CDR2: DFQATT and SNEGSKA (reference sequence). The CDR3 is made up of 14 amino acids. Losses at the gene ends were 0 bases for V and 8 bases for J; bases not matched to a gene: 7. CDR3 loop: CSARDRDRVQGYTF. In DNA, the CDR3 is TGCAGTGCTAGAGACCGGGACAGGGTGCAGGGCTACACCTTC.

The V call is TRBV2, the J call TRBJ1-1; D is uncertain. Per the germline V gene, CDR1 is SNHLY and CDR2 is FYNNEI. The CDR3 consists of 10 residues. V was trimmed by 1 base and J by 10 bases, leaving 4 bases between them. DNA of the CDR3: TGTGCCAGCAGTGAAGGGTTAGCTTTCTTT. It encodes CASSEGLAFF.

This clonotype was picked up a small number of times. The chain carries TRBV5-4 and TRBJ2-2; D uncertain. The CDR3 is 13 residues long. CDR1 is SGHNT, CDR2 YYREEE, per germline (reference sequence). Trimming cost V 4 bases and J 5 bases, with 9 bases left between them. The CDR3 DNA reads TGTGCCAGCAGCCCTACTCGGACCGGGGAGCTGTTTTTT. This gives the protein CASSPTRTGELFF.

The sample holds many counts of this clonotype. This chain connects TRBV4-1 to TRBJ2-7; D is unclear. CDR1 is MGHRA and CDR2 is YSYEKL in the germline V gene. This CDR3 contains 15 residues. Trimming removed 0 bases from V and 0 bases from J, with 9 bases in between. This chain's CDR3 is CASSQDLNFSYEQYF. In DNA, the CDR3 is TGCGCCAGCAGCCAAGATCTAAACTTCTCCTACGAGCAGTACTTC.

The table lists this clonotype with a few counts. This sequence joins TRBV29-1 and TRBJ2-7, with D perhaps matching TRBD1 or TRBD2 (6 bases each). The J call could be wrong; TRBJ2-1 is a better fit for the DNA end. The germline V gene has CDR1 SQVTM and CDR2 ANQGSEA. This CDR3 spans 13 amino acids. The CDR3 region is CSGEGGTGNEQFF. CDR3 DNA: TGCAGCGGCGAGGGGGGCACAGGGAATGAGCAGTTCTTC.

This clonotype was seen repeatedly, ten times or more. The chain uses TRBV11-2 and TRBJ2-5, with 7 bases aligning to TRBD1. CDR1 and CDR2 from the germline V gene are SGHAT and FQNNGV. V lost 5 bases to trimming and J lost 2 bases; unmatched junction nucleotides: 8. There are 15 residues in the CDR3. The CDR3 sequence is CASSPGTATQETQYF. The DNA of the CDR3 is TGTGCCAGCAGCCCTGGGACAGCAACACAAGAGACCCAGTACTTC.

Points on this clonotype: This CDR3 fails to terminate in the conserved phenylalanine or tryptophan, so it likely reflects a read error. V usage is TRBV7-8 and J usage is TRBJ2-7; D possibly matches TRBD1 or TRBD2 (5 bases each). The V gene's germline CDR1 is SGHVS and CDR2 FQNEAQ. The CDR3 covers 14 residues. With 5 bases removed from V and 5 bases from J, the gap between germline ends came to 16 bases. The CDR3 region is CASSPYRGTHEQYL. For the CDR3, the DNA is TGTGCCAGCAGCCCCTACAGAGGGACCCACGAGCAGTACCTC.

The chain links TRBV5-1 to TRBJ2-6; D not resolved. The CDR3 runs to 17 residues. V was cut by 3 bases and J by 1 base, with 14 bases left in between. The germline CDR1 and CDR2 sequences are SGHRS and YFSETQ. The CDR3 sequence: CASSSGRIPSGANVLTF. The CDR3 DNA reads TGCGCCAGCAGCTCCGGCAGGATCCCTTCTGGGGCCAACGTCCTGACTTTC.

V usage is TRBV5-5 and J usage is TRBJ2-5; maybe TRBD1 (5 bases). Trimming removed 0 bases at V and 5 bases at J, with 14 bases between. Looked up from germline, CDR1 is SGHKS and CDR2 is YYEKEE (reference sequence). This CDR3 is 15 amino acids long. CDR3 coding DNA: TGTGCCAGCAGCTTGGCGGCAGGGAAGTCGGAGACCCAGTACTTC. Protein product: CASSLAAGKSETQYF.

The CDR3 region has the DNA TGTGCCAGCAGCCGGTGGGAGGAAGGGACCTACGAGCAGTACTTC. Protein: CASSRWEEGTYEQYF. The gene calls are TRBV7-9 and TRBJ2-7; D may be TRBD2 (6 bases). CDR1 and CDR2 (germline): SEHNR, FQNEAQ (reference sequence). This CDR3 has 15 amino acids. V was pared by 5 bases and J by 2 bases, with 16 bases between.

The rearrangement links TRBV29-1 to TRBJ2-7; TRBD1 aligns across 7 bases. Germline-derived CDR1 and CDR2 are SQVTM and ANQGSEA. With V trimmed by 4 bases and J by 4 bases, 4 bases remained unmatched. The CDR3 runs to 12 residues. CDR3 DNA: TGCAGCGTTGCGAGGGGGCTGTACGAGCAGTACTTC. Its translation is CSVARGLYEQYF.

This clonotype was observed many times. The J gene is TRBJ1-5, the V gene TRBV12-3 or TRBV12-4, with D maybe TRBD1 (5 bases). V shed 2 bases and J shed 0 bases, with 8 bases lying between them. The CDR3 covers 15 residues. The CDR3 nucleotides read TGTGCCAGCAGTTTAAGACAGTATAGCAATCAGCCCCAGCATTTT. Its translation is CASSLRQYSNQPQHF.

The chain is built from TRBV9 and TRBJ2-5; D is perhaps TRBD2 (6 bases). The CDR3 runs to 15 residues. CDR1 and CDR2 from the germline V gene are SGDLS and YYNGEE. V shed 3 bases and J shed 4 bases, with 16 bases lying between them. DNA of the CDR3: TGTGCCAGCAGCGACCGCGGGGTATTTGGAGAGACCCAGTACTTC. This gives the protein CASSDRGVFGETQYF. Full variable domain (outside the CDR3, taken from reference TRBV9 and TRBJ2-5): DSGVTQTPKHLITATGQRVTLRCSPRSGDLSVYWYQQSLDQGLQFLIQYYNGEERAKGNILERFSAQQFPDLHSELNLSSLELGDSALYFCASSDRGVFGETQYFGPGTRLLVL.

This chain uses TRBV24-1 with TRBJ2-5; 12 nucleotides agree with TRBD2. The tail of the sequence fits TRBJ2-1 better, so the J call may be wrong. CDR3 size: 16 residues. Germline V gives CDR1 KGHDR, CDR2 SFDVKD. CDR3 sequence: CATSDLLAGGPDEQFF. The CDR3 DNA reads TGTGCCACCAGTGACCTGCTAGCGGGAGGGCCAGATGAGCAGTTCTTC.

The chain is built from TRBV10-3 and TRBJ1-6; 9 bases line up with TRBD1. J lost 8 bases, V lost 6 bases, and 5 bases had no gene match. This CDR3 comprises 14 residues. Germline CDR1 reads ENHRY; CDR2 reads SYGVKD. Here the CDR3 DNA reads TGTGCCATCAGGCGGACAGGGGTGGATTCACCCCTCCACTTT. Amino acids: CAIRRTGVDSPLHF.

V gene TRBV7-2 combines with J gene TRBJ1-2; no reliable D call. CDR3 length equals 16 residues. Germline CDR1 and CDR2: SGHTA and FQGNSA. V gave up 3 bases and J gave up 4 bases, with 18 bases separating them. The CDR3 loop is CASSFYAIGASYGYTF. CDR3 DNA: TGTGCCAGCAGCTTTTACGCAATTGGCGCCTCCTATGGCTACACCTTC.

In this sample, this clonotype turned up many times. The chain couples TRBV2 to TRBJ2-2; 9 bases fit TRBD2. Trimming took 2 bases from V and 6 from J; bases not matched to a gene: 4. The CDR3 has 15 amino acids. Germline V gives CDR1 SNHLY, CDR2 FYNNEI. The CDR3 nucleotides read TGTGCCAGCAGTGAACGCGGGGGGGCCTCCGGGGAGCTGTTTTTT. Amino acids: CASSERGGASGELFF. Drawing the rest from reference TRBV2 and TRBJ2-2, the complete variable domain is EPEVTQTPSHQVTQMGQEVILRCVPISNHLYFYWYRQILGQKVEFLVSFYNNEISEKSEIFDDQFSVERPDGSNFTLKIRSTKLEDSAMYFCASSERGGASGELFFGEGSRLTVL.

This chain links TRBV29-1 with TRBJ2-7; 9 bases are a match to TRBD1. The ends lost 6 bases at V and 3 bases at J; junction bases unmatched: 9. The CDR3 is 14 residues long. Germline assignment: CDR1 SQVTM and CDR2 ANQGSEA. The CDR3, as DNA: TGCAGCGTAGAATGGGACAGGGAAGGCTACGAGCAGTACTTC. As protein: CSVEWDREGYEQYF.

This clonotype has at least ten counts. The CDR3 coding sequence is TGCAGCGTTGTAAGAGCCGGGGAGCTGTTTTTT. This gives the protein CSVVRAGELFF. J is TRBJ2-2 and V is TRBV29-1; no definite D call. Looked up from germline, CDR1 is SQVTM and CDR2 is ANQGSEA. This CDR3 has 11 residues. Trimming removed 4 bases from V and 6 bases from J, with 6 bases in between.

This clonotype was seen ten or more times. The V and J genes are TRBV19 and TRBJ2-7; 7 positions agree with TRBD1. Germline V gene lookup returns CDR1 LNHDA and CDR2 SQIVND (reference sequence). V trimming: 0 bases; J trimming: 3 bases; junction bases outside the gene matches: 2. The CDR3 contains 14 residues. CDR3 nucleotide sequence: TGTGCCAGTAGTATAGATCGGGACAGCTACGAGCAGTACTTC. This encodes CASSIDRDSYEQYF.

There are a few counts of this clonotype. DNA of the CDR3: TGTGCCAGCAGCGGGGGCGGGACAGGGGTGCAGTACGAGCAGTACTTC. This gives the protein CASSGGGTGVQYEQYF. The chain has TRBV7-6 and TRBJ2-7; 10 bases line up with TRBD1. Germline CDR1 and CDR2: SGHVS and FNYEAQ. Unmatched junction bases numbered 11, after V lost 5 bases and J lost 4 bases. This CDR3 contains 16 residues.

The table lists this clonotype with many counts. V and J are TRBV5-5 and TRBJ1-5; D not resolved. CDR1 and CDR2 from the germline V gene are SGHKS and YYEKEE (reference sequence). The CDR3 runs to 15 residues. V dropped 1 base and J dropped 1 base, with 9 bases sitting between them. This CDR3 reads CASSLYGESNQPQHF. CDR3 nucleotide sequence: TGTGCCAGCAGCTTGTACGGGGAAAGCAATCAGCCCCAGCATTTT.

This clonotype has a count of ten or more. CDR3 DNA: TGTGCCAGCAGTGTGGGGGATCCCCAGCATTTT. Its translation is CASSVGDPQHF. The rearrangement joins TRBV2 to TRBJ1-5, with a possible D match to TRBD1 (5 bases). The CDR3 runs 11 residues. In germline, CDR1 is SNHLY, CDR2 FYNNEI. Trimming pared 4 bases from V and 10 bases from J, leaving 8 bases between.

This clonotype turned up a few times. This chain links TRBV30 with TRBJ1-5; D unresolved. The CDR3 runs 12 residues. V was clipped by 4 bases and J by 8 bases, with 12 bases between them. Germline assignment: CDR1 GTSNPN and CDR2 SVGIG (reference sequence). The CDR3 region is CAWMGSTEPQHF. In DNA, the CDR3 is TGTGCCTGGATGGGATCGACGGAGCCCCAGCATTTT.